This is a list of T cell receptor beta chains from one sample in a study of glioma-infiltrating T cells after dendritic cell vaccination. Using immunoSEQ multiplex PCR, the repertoire was profiled, and TCRdb retains in-frame clones only, with some absent. The sample yields some 90,000 clones, 75% to 90% seen once. The sequences come from blood, collected after dendritic cell vaccination. These receptors were taken from a human donor with glioblastoma. CDR3s include the opening cysteine and the closing phenylalanine or tryptophan. The D gene is left open where the match is weak. Part of the rows lack a size; the others show once, few, many or a class for expanded clones.

J gene: TRBJ1-5
V gene: TRBV6-4
clone size: NA
D gene: NA
CDR3 protein: CASSDHSNQPQHF
CDR3 DNA: TGTGCCAGCAGTGACCATAGCAATCAGCCCCAGCATTTT

J gene: TRBJ1-2
V gene: TRBV4-2
clone size: NA
D gene: NA
CDR3 protein: CASSQPGPPGVNYGYTF
CDR3 DNA: TGTGCCAGCAGCCAACCCGGACCTCCGGGGGTAAACTATGGCTACACCTTC

J gene: TRBJ2-7
V gene: TRBV29-1
clone size: NA
D gene: NA
CDR3 protein: CSASGSTYEQYF
CDR3 DNA: TGCAGCGCGTCGGGTTCGACCTACGAGCAGTACTTC

J gene: TRBJ2-1
V gene: TRBV6-1
clone size: NA
D gene: NA
CDR3 protein: CASSALTGNSHEQFF
CDR3 DNA: TGTGCCAGCAGTGCCTTAACAGGGAATTCCCATGAGCAGTTCTTC

J gene: TRBJ1-2
V gene: TRBV29-1
clone size: NA
D gene: NA
CDR3 protein: CSVETDGYTF
CDR3 DNA: TGCAGCGTTGAAACAGATGGCTACACCTTC

J gene: TRBJ2-3
V gene: TRBV5-4
clone size: NA
D gene: TRBD2
CDR3 protein: CASSFRLAHTGTDTQYF
CDR3 DNA: TGTGCCAGCAGCTTTAGACTAGCTCACACAGGAACAGATACGCAGTATTTT

J gene: TRBJ2-7
V gene: TRBV6-1
clone size: NA
D gene: TRBD2
CDR3 protein: CASRPSGGPYEQYF
CDR3 DNA: TGTGCCAGCAGACCTAGCGGGGGGCCCTACGAGCAGTACTTC

J gene: TRBJ2-7
V gene: TRBV5-1
clone size: NA
D gene: NA
CDR3 protein: CASSSVAYEQYF
CDR3 DNA: TGCGCCAGCAGCTCCGTAGCCTACGAGCAGTACTTC

J gene: TRBJ1-5
V gene: TRBV27
clone size: once
D gene: TRBD1
CDR3 protein: CASRPNPQGARGNQPQHF
CDR3 DNA: TGTGCCAGCAGGCCCAACCCACAGGGGGCGCGGGGCAATCAGCCCCAGCATTTT

J gene: TRBJ2-7
V gene: TRBV4-1
clone size: NA
D gene: NA
CDR3 protein: CASSQEGGGPYEQYF
CDR3 DNA: TGCGCCAGCAGCCAAGAGGGCGGGGGCCCCTACGAGCAGTACTTC

J gene: TRBJ2-3
V gene: TRBV7-3
clone size: NA
D gene: TRBD2
CDR3 protein: CASSFGGRSGDTQYF
CDR3 DNA: TGTGCCAGCAGCTTCGGCGGGAGAAGTGGAGATACGCAGTATTTT

J gene: TRBJ2-3
V gene: TRBV7-3
clone size: once
D gene: TRBD2
CDR3 protein: CASSPEGTSGRKTF
CDR3 DNA: TGTGCCAGCAGCCCGGAGGGGACTAGCGGGAGAAAAACCTTT

J gene: TRBJ1-4
V gene: TRBV11-3
clone size: NA
D gene: TRBD1
CDR3 protein: CASSLIRDRGPTNEKLFF
CDR3 DNA: TGTGCCAGCAGCTTAATCCGGGACAGGGGGCCAACTAATGAAAAACTGTTTTTT

J gene: TRBJ2-4
V gene: TRBV5-1
clone size: NA
D gene: NA
CDR3 protein: CASSSQGLLAKNIQYF
CDR3 DNA: TGCGCCAGCAGCTCACAGGGTCTTTTGGCCAAAAACATTCAGTACTTC

J gene: TRBJ2-6
V gene: TRBV2
clone size: NA
D gene: NA
CDR3 protein: CASSGAGANVLTF
CDR3 DNA: TGTGCCAGCAGTGGAGCTGGGGCCAACGTCCTGACTTTC

J gene: TRBJ2-5
V gene: TRBV15
clone size: NA
D gene: TRBD2
CDR3 protein: CATSRDRGSGFETQYF
CDR3 DNA: TGTGCCACCAGCAGAGATCGGGGTAGCGGGTTCGAGACCCAGTACTTC